Listed below are T cell receptor beta chains from one sample, sequenced in a study of cytotoxic CD8 clonotypes in ibrutinib-treated CLL. This table comes from immunoSEQ multiplex PCR, and its TCRdb copy is limited to in-frame clones, with some not included. The sample yields over 150,000 clones, over 55% seen once. Sample: PBMCs, taken after 24 months of ibrutinib treatment. These receptors were taken from a human donor with chronic lymphocytic leukemia. The CDR3 runs from the conserved cysteine through the conserved F or W. Size tells how often a clone was seen (once, few, many) or the class of an expanded clone, and some rows leave it out.

abundance: -
v_gene: TRBV6-1
CDR3aa: CARSEAVITYEQYF

abundance: -
v_gene: TRBV18
CDR3aa: CASSPDPSSGNTIYF

abundance: -
v_gene: TRBV7-9
CDR3aa: CASAAGVELSYNEQFF

abundance: -
v_gene: TRBV2
CDR3aa: CASSEVGYQETQYF

abundance: -
v_gene: TRBV27
CDR3aa: CASRVGGQGINEQFF

abundance: few
v_gene: TRBV30
CDR3aa: CAGQGSSGANVLTF

abundance: -
v_gene: TRBV10-1
CDR3aa: CASGGDGQPQHF

abundance: -
v_gene: TRBV2
CDR3aa: CASSGDLYGEKLFF

abundance: many
v_gene: TRBV11-3
CDR3aa: CASSSRGGWGGSSYNEQFF

abundance: -
v_gene: TRBV28
CDR3aa: CASSFRGVGFYGYTF

abundance: -
v_gene: TRBV6-1
CDR3aa: CASTVRGREGAFF

abundance: -
v_gene: TRBV6-5
CDR3aa: CATNLLANTEAFF

abundance: -
v_gene: TRBV19
CDR3aa: CASSPQLRHRGREETQYF

abundance: few
v_gene: TRBV11-2
CDR3aa: CASSSVASTYGYTF

abundance: few
v_gene: TRBV7-2
CDR3aa: CASSFIGSEQFF

abundance: -
v_gene: TRBV19
CDR3aa: CASSIGGGSYEQYF

abundance: few
v_gene: TRBV4-3
CDR3aa: CASSQDIGPWGDYGYTF

abundance: -
v_gene: TRBV6-5
CDR3aa: CASSLDQRYEQYF

abundance: -
v_gene: TRBV7-8
CDR3aa: CASSPRITGPFNEQFF

abundance: -
v_gene: TRBV7-2
CDR3aa: CASGPSREDNEQFF

abundance: few
v_gene: TRBV4-1
CDR3aa: CASSQQRASSYEQYF

abundance: few
v_gene: TRBV30
CDR3aa: CAWSGQGYTGELFF

abundance: -
v_gene: TRBV4-3
CDR3aa: CASSQDRGTSGVSEQYF

abundance: -
v_gene: TRBV4-2
CDR3aa: CASSPRLAGHTDTQYF

abundance: -
v_gene: TRBV30
CDR3aa: CAWTSGSRTGELFF

abundance: -
v_gene: TRBV30
CDR3aa: CAWSTQGYGYTF

abundance: -
v_gene: TRBV14
CDR3aa: CASSQPITYEQYF

abundance: -
v_gene: TRBV4-3
CDR3aa: CASSPRTGVFYEQYF

abundance: many
v_gene: TRBV7-9
CDR3aa: CASSLGTGFGYTF

abundance: -
v_gene: TRBV6-5
CDR3aa: CASSRQPRTDTQYF

abundance: -
v_gene: TRBV29-1
CDR3aa: CSVELADSNTGELFF

abundance: -
v_gene: TRBV4-3
CDR3aa: CASSQEAGYGYTF

abundance: -
v_gene: TRBV9
CDR3aa: CASSPKLAGGPRGELFF

abundance: few
v_gene: TRBV7-2
CDR3aa: CASSVTASPTRIYEQYF

abundance: -
v_gene: TRBV27
CDR3aa: CASSTNRREETQYF

abundance: -
v_gene: TRBV18
CDR3aa: CASSPTSGGTDTQYF

abundance: -
v_gene: TRBV27
CDR3aa: CASSKPTDTQYF

abundance: -
v_gene: TRBV7-6
CDR3aa: CASNPYPGQGGYTF

abundance: once
v_gene: TRBV18
CDR3aa: CASSPAAGELFF

abundance: -
v_gene: TRBV9
CDR3aa: CASSRTTGGTGELFF

abundance: -
v_gene: TRBV10-3
CDR3aa: CAISGWASGDIQYF

abundance: -
v_gene: TRBV5-1
CDR3aa: CASGQTGNNEKLFF

abundance: -
v_gene: TRBV30
CDR3aa: CAWTPLAGSYNEQFF

abundance: -
v_gene: TRBV21-1
CDR3aa: CASSYRVGYF

abundance: few
v_gene: TRBV4-2
CDR3aa: CASSQVAGQPSLYGYTF

abundance: -
v_gene: TRBV7-6
CDR3aa: CASSLDLGQENTGELFF

abundance: once
v_gene: TRBV10-3
CDR3aa: CAIRKTGAGDEQYF

abundance: -
v_gene: TRBV9
CDR3aa: CASRTSGTAYEQYF

abundance: -
v_gene: TRBV2
CDR3aa: CASSLNRETQYF

abundance: once
v_gene: TRBV28
CDR3aa: CASSSPGVLAKNIQYF